This T cell receptor beta chain was recorded in a study of T cells in Graves' hyperthyroidism and ophthalmopathy. This clonotype occurred many times. Germline-derived CDR1 and CDR2 are ENHRY and SYGVKD. The CDR3 extends over 15 amino acids. Trimming at V came to 0 bases and at J to 6 bases, leaving 5 bases not matched to a gene. The CDR3 regions of TCR beta were amplified from RNA transcripts. In the first-round RT-PCR of the TCR CDR3, the HTBI primer set was used. TCRdb processed the multiplex PCR reads anew with MiXCR; each CDR3 protein has one entry. The repertoire includes nearly 750,000 distinct CDR3 sequences, about 35% of them detected once, and around 30% sits in the top ten.

The source of this sequence is a woman in her 40s with Graves' hyperthyroidism. This chain links TRBV10-3 with TRBJ2-7, with TRBD1 identical over 10 bases. The sample consisted of blood. CDR3 sequence (DNA): TGTGCCATCAGTGAGTCGGGACAGGGGAGGAGCGAGCAGTACTTC. Protein: CAISESGQGRSEQYF.